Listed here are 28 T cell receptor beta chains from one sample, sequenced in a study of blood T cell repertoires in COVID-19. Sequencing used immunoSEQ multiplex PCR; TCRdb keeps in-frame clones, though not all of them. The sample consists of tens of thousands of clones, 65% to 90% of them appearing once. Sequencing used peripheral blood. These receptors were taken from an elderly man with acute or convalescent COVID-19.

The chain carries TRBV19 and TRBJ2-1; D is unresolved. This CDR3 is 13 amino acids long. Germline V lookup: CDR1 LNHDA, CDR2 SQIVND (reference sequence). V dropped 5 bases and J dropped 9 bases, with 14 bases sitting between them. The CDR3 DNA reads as TGTGCCAGTAGTCTCCCCTCCCTCGGTGAGCAGTTCTTC. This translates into CASSLPSLGEQFF.

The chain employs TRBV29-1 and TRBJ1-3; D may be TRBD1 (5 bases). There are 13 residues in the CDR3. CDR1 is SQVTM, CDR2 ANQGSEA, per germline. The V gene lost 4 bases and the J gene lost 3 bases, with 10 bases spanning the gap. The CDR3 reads CSVGRGIGNTIYF. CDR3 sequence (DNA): TGCAGCGTTGGACGGGGGATTGGAAACACCATATATTTT.

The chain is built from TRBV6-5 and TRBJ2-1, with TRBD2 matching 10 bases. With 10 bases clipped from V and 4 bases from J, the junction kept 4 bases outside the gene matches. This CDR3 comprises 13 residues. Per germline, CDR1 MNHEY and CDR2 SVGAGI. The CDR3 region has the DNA TGTGCCACCCGGACTAGCGGATACAATGAGCAGTTCTTC. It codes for CATRTSGYNEQFF.

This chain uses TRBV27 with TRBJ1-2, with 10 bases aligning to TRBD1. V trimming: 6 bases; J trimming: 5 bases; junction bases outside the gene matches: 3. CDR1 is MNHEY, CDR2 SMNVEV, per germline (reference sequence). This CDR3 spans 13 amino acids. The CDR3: CASRTDRGYGYTF. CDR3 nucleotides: TGTGCCAGCAGAACGGACAGGGGGTATGGCTACACCTTC.

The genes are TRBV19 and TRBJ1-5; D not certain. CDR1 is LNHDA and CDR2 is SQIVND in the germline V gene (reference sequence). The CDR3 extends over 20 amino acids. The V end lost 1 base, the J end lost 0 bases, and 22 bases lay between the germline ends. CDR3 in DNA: TGTGCCAGTAGTATAGGAAGTATGGGAGGCAGTGCTTATAGCAATCAGCCCCAGCATTTT. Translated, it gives CASSIGSMGGSAYSNQPQHF.

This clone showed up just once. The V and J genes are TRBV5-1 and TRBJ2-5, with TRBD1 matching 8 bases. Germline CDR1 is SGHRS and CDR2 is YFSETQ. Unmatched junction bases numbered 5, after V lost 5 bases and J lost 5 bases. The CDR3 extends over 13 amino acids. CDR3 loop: CASRQDRAETQYF. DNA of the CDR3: TGCGCCAGCAGACAGGACAGGGCTGAGACCCAGTACTTC.

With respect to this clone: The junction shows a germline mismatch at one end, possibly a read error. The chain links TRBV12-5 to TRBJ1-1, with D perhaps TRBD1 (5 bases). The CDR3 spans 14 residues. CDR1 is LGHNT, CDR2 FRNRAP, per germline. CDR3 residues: CASGLDTANTEAFF. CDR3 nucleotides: TGTGCTAGTGGATTGGACACCGCGAACACTGAAGCTTTCTTT.

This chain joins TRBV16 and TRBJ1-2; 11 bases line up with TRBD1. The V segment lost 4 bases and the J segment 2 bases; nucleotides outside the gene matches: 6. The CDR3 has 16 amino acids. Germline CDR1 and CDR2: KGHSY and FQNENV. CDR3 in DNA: TGTGCCAGCAGCCCCCTCGGACAGGGGGCCAACTATGGCTACACCTTC. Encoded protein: CASSPLGQGANYGYTF. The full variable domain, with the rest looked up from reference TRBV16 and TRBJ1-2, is GEEVAQTPKHLVRGEGQKAKLYCAPIKGHSYVFWYQQVLKNEFKFLISFQNENVFDETGMPKERFSAKCLPNSPCSLEIQATKLEDSAVYFCASSPLGQGANYGYTFGSGTRLTVV.

The CDR3 here is CASSQDPTWEKLFF. The CDR3 DNA is TGCGCCAGCAGCCAAGATCCAACATGGGAAAAACTGTTTTTT. The rearrangement joins TRBV4-1 to TRBJ1-4; D is ambiguous. V was clipped by 0 bases and J by 8 bases, with 10 bases between them. CDR1 is MGHRA and CDR2 is YSYEKL in the germline V gene. CDR3 length: 14 amino acids.

CDR3: CASSPPTGVYYGYTF. In DNA, the CDR3 is TGTGCCAGCAGCCCCCCAACAGGGGTGTACTATGGCTACACCTTC. This chain uses TRBV4-2 with TRBJ1-2, with TRBD1 identical over 7 bases. After removal of 4 bases from V and 3 bases from J, the junction contained 8 bases not matched to a gene. CDR3 length equals 15 residues. Germline CDR1 is LGHNA and CDR2 is YNFKEQ.

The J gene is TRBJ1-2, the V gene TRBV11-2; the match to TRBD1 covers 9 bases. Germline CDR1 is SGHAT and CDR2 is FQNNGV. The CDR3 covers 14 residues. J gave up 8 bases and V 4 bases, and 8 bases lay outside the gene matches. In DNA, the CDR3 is TGTGCCAGCAGCTCAACAGGGGGCGTATGGGGCTACACCTTC. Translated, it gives CASSSTGGVWGYTF.

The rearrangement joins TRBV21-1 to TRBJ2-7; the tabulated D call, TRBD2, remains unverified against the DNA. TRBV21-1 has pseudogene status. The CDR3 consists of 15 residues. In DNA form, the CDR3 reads TGTGCCAGCAGCAAAGGTAAGCGGGCTAGCTACGAGCAGTACTTC. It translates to CASSKGKRASYEQYF.

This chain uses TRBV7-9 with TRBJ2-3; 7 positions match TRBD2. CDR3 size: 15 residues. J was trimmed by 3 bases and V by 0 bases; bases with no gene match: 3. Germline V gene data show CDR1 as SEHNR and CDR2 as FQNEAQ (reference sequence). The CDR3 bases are TGTGCCAGCAGCTTAGCGAGGGGAGGGACAGATACGCAGTATTTT. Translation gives CASSLARGGTDTQYF.

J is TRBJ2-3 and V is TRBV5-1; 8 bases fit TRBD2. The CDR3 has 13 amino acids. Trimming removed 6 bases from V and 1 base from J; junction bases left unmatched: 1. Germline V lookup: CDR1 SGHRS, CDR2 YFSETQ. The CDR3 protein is CASKLAGTDTQYF. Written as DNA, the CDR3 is TGCGCCAGCAAACTAGCGGGCACAGATACGCAGTATTTT.

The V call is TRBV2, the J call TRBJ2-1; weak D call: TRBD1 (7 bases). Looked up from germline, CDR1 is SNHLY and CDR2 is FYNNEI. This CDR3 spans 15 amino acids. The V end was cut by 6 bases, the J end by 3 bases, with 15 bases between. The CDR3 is CASRGGQSRYNEQFF. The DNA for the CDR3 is TGTGCCAGCAGGGGGGGACAGAGTCGCTACAATGAGCAGTTCTTC.

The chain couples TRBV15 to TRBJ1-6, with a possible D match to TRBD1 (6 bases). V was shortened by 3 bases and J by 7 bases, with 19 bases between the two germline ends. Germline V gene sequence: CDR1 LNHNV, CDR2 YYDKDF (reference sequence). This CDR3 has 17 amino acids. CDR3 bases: TGTGCCACCAGCAGTACGAAGGCTCAGGGGTTCAATTCACCCCTCCACTTT. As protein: CATSSTKAQGFNSPLHF.

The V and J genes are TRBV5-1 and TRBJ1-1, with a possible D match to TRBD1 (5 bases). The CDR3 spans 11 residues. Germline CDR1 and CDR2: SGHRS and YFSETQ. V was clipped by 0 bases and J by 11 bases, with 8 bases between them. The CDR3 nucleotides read TGCGCCAGCAGCTTGGAAGGGGCTGCTTTCTTT. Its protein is CASSLEGAAFF.

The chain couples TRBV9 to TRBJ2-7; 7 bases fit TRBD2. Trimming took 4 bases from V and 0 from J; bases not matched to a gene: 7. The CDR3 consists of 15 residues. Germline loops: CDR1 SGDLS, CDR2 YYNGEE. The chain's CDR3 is CASSPSGGSSYEQYF. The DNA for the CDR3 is TGTGCCAGCAGCCCCAGCGGCGGGAGCTCCTACGAGCAGTACTTC.

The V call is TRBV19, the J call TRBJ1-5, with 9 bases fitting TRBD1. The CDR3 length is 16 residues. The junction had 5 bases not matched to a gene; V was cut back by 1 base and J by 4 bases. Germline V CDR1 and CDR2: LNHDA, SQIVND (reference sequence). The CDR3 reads CASSIVGTGTNQPQHF. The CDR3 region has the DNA TGTGCCAGTAGTATAGTCGGGACAGGGACTAATCAGCCCCAGCATTTT.

The DNA of the CDR3 is TGTGCCAGCAGTTACGGCCAGAACTATGGCTACACCTTC. It translates to CASSYGQNYGYTF. This chain links TRBV6-2 or TRBV6-3 with TRBJ1-2, with D unclear. Trimming took off 2 bases at V and 2 bases at J, with 6 bases between the two ends. The CDR3 runs to 13 residues. Germline V CDR1 and CDR2: MNHEY, SVGEGT.

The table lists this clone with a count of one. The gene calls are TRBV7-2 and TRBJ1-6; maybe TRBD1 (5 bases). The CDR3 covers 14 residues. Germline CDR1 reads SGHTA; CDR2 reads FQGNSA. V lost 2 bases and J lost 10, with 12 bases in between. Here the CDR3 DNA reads TGTGCCAGCAGCTTATATGGGGGGGGATCACCCCTCCACTTT. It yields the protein CASSLYGGGSPLHF.

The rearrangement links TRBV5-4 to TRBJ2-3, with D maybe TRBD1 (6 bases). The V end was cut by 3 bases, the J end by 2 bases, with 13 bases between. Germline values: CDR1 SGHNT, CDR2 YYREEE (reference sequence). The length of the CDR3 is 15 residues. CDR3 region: CASSSQGLYTDTQYF. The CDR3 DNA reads TGTGCCAGCAGCTCCCAGGGGCTCTACACAGATACGCAGTATTTT.

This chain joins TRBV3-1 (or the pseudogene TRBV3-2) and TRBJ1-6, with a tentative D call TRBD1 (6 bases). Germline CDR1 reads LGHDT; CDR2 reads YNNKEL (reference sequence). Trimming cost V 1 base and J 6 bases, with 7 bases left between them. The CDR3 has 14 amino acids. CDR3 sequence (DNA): TGTGCCAGCAGCCAAGTACAGGGTAATTCACCCCTCCACTTT. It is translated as CASSQVQGNSPLHF.

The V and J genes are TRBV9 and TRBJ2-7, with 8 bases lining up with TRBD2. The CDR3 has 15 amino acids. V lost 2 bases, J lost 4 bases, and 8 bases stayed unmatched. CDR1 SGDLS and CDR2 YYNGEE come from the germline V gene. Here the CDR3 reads CASSVLSGTQYEQYF. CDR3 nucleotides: TGTGCCAGCAGCGTCCTTAGCGGGACCCAGTACGAGCAGTACTTC.

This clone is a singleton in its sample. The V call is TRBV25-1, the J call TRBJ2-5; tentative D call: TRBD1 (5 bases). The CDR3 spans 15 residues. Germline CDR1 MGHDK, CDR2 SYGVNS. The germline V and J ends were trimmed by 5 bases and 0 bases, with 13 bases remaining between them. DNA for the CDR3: TGTGCCAGCAGTAGAGTAACAGGACACCAAGAGACCCAGTACTTC. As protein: CASSRVTGHQETQYF.

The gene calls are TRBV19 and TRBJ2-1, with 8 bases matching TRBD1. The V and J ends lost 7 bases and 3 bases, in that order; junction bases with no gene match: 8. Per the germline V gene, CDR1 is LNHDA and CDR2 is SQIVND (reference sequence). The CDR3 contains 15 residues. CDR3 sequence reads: CASNADRAFYNEQFF. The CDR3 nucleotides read TGTGCCAGTAACGCGGACAGGGCTTTCTACAATGAGCAGTTCTTC.

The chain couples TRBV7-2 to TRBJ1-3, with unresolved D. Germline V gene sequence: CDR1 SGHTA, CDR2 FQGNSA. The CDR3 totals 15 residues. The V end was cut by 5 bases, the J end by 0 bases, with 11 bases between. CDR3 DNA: TGTGCCAGCAGCCGTACGGGGTCCTCTGGAAACACCATATATTTT. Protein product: CASSRTGSSGNTIYF. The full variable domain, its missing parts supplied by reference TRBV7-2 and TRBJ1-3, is GAGVSQSPSNKVTEKGKDVELRCDPISGHTALYWYRQSLGQGLEFLIYFQGNSAPDKSGLPSDRFSAERTGGSVSTLTIQRTQQEDSAVYLCASSRTGSSGNTIYFGEGSWLTVV.

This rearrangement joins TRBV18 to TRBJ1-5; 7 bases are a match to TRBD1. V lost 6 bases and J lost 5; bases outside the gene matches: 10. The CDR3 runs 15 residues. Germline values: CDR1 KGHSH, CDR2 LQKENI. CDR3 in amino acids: CASSTGTELHQPQHF. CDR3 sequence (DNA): TGTGCCAGCTCGACAGGGACAGAGCTCCATCAGCCCCAGCATTTT.